One sample yielded the 20 T cell receptor beta chains listed below, sequenced in a study of neurological immune-mediated disorders. TCRdb analysed the 5' RACE reads with MiXCR anew, one entry per CDR3 protein. The data contain about 22,000 distinct CDR3 sequences, under 11% of them singletons. Sequencing used PBMCs. Source of these receptors: a woman between 55 and 75 years old with HTLV-1-associated myelopathy (HAM/TSP).

This clonotype was recorded at least ten times. The V call is TRBV5-6, the J call TRBJ2-7; weak D call: TRBD1 (6 bases). CDR1 and CDR2 from the germline V gene are SGHDT and YYEEEE. The CDR3 contains 14 residues. The V gene lost 4 bases and the J gene lost 2 bases, with 13 bases spanning the gap. The CDR3 is CASSLDSHAYEQYF. The CDR3 bases are TGTGCCAGCAGCCTGGACAGTCACGCCTACGAGCAGTACTTC. The full variable domain, its missing parts supplied by reference TRBV5-6 and TRBJ2-7, is DAGVTQSPTHLIKTRGQQVTLRCSPKSGHDTVSWYQQALGQGPQFIFQYYEEEERQRGNFPDRFSGHQFPNYSSELNVNALLLGDSALYLCASSLDSHAYEQYFGPGTRLTVT.

This clonotype showed up many times. The chain uses TRBV12-3 or TRBV12-4 and TRBJ2-3; D perhaps matches TRBD2 (5 bases). CDR3 length: 13 amino acids. Trimming removed 6 bases at V and 6 bases at J, with 13 bases between. CDR3 bases: TGTGCCAGCAGCACCACTAGAGGGGATACGCAGTATTTT. Amino acid sequence: CASSTTRGDTQYF.

This clonotype has a count of ten or more. This chain joins TRBV7-6 and TRBJ2-3; D is undetermined. CDR3 size: 14 residues. Per germline, CDR1 SGHVS and CDR2 FNYEAQ. The V end lost 1 base, the J end lost 2 bases, and 7 bases lay between the germline ends. The CDR3 DNA sequence: TGTGCCAGCAGCTTAGGTCCCCACACAGATACGCAGTATTTT. This translates into CASSLGPHTDTQYF. The full variable domain, its missing parts supplied by reference TRBV7-6 and TRBJ2-3, is GAGVSQSPRYKVTKRGQDVALRCDPISGHVSLYWYRQALGQGPEFLTYFNYEAQQDKSGLPNDRFSAERPEGSISTLTIQRTEQRDSAMYRCASSLGPHTDTQYFGPGTRLTVL.

This clonotype was observed many times. CDR3 sequence (DNA): TGTGCCAGCAGTGAAAACTTAGGGTTTGTCTCTGGGGCCAACGTCCTGACTTTC. The encoded protein is CASSENLGFVSGANVLTF. The rearrangement links TRBV2 to TRBJ2-6; D gene ambiguous. Germline V gene lookup returns CDR1 SNHLY and CDR2 FYNNEI. The CDR3 is 18 amino acids. Trimming cost V 2 bases and J 0 bases, with 14 bases left between them. The entire variable domain, with the rest obtained from reference TRBV2 and TRBJ2-6, is as follows: EPEVTQTPSHQVTQMGQEVILRCVPISNHLYFYWYRQILGQKVEFLVSFYNNEISEKSEIFDDQFSVERPDGSNFTLKIRSTKLEDSAMYFCASSENLGFVSGANVLTFGAGSRLTVL.

At least ten counts were recorded for this clonotype. This rearrangement joins TRBV20-1 to TRBJ1-3, with TRBD1 matching over 7 bases. The germline CDR1 and CDR2 sequences are DFQATT and SNEGSKA (reference sequence). Losses at the gene ends were 0 bases for V and 6 bases for J; bases not matched to a gene: 11. The CDR3 has 16 residues. The CDR3 spells CSARDGSGTVLNTIYF. The CDR3 bases are TGCAGTGCTAGAGACGGCTCCGGGACAGTGTTAAACACCATATATTTT.

This clonotype was counted at least ten times. The gene calls are TRBV18 and TRBJ2-3; D unresolved. This CDR3 is built from 12 residues. CDR1 and CDR2 (germline): KGHSH, LQKENI. Trimming removed 5 bases from V and 4 bases from J, with 7 bases in between. CDR3 sequence reads: CASSREADTQYF. CDR3 nucleotide sequence: TGTGCCAGCTCAAGAGAAGCAGATACGCAGTATTTT. The full variable domain, rest sourced from reference TRBV18 and TRBJ2-3, is NAGVMQNPRHLVRRRGQEARLRCSPMKGHSHVYWYRQLPEEGLKFMVYLQKENIIDESGMPKERFSAEFPKEGPSILRIQQVVRGDSAAYFCASSREADTQYFGPGTRLTVL.

This clonotype was seen repeatedly, ten times or more. This chain links TRBV3-1 with TRBJ1-1, with D unresolved. From germline, CDR1 is LGHDT and CDR2 YNNKEL (reference sequence). This CDR3 is 14 amino acids long. Trimming stripped 0 bases from V and 11 bases from J, with 16 bases between. CDR3 nucleotides: TGTGCCAGCAGCCAAGAATGGGTTGTAGGGTCTGCTTTCTTT. Translation gives CASSQEWVVGSAFF.

In its sample, this clonotype is medium-sized. The chain uses TRBV12-3 or TRBV12-4 and TRBJ1-6; no definite D call. The V and J ends lost 5 bases and 4 bases respectively, with 3 bases between them. This CDR3 spans 12 amino acids. The chain's CDR3 is CASSGYNSPLHF. CDR3 in DNA: TGTGCCAGCAGTGGGTATAATTCACCCCTCCACTTT.

This clonotype was recorded at least ten times. The rearrangement joins TRBV20-1 to TRBJ2-5, with D perhaps given as TRBD1 or TRBD2 (6 bases each). Germline CDR1 and CDR2: DFQATT and SNEGSKA (reference sequence). The CDR3 sequence is 11 residues long. V shed 2 bases and J shed 9 bases, with 10 bases lying between them. DNA for the CDR3: TGCAGTGCTAGACCGGAGGGGGCCCAGTACTTC. Translating it yields CSARPEGAQYF.

This clonotype was picked up many times. The J gene is TRBJ2-3, the V gene TRBV5-6; weak D call: TRBD1 (5 bases). V was shortened by 0 bases and J by 2 bases, with 13 bases between the two germline ends. This CDR3 has 16 residues. Looked up from germline, CDR1 is SGHDT and CDR2 is YYEEEE. Here the CDR3 reads CASSLEVGRVTDTQYF. For the CDR3, the DNA is TGTGCCAGCAGCTTGGAGGTGGGGCGAGTCACAGATACGCAGTATTTT.

This clonotype was counted many times. V is TRBV7-2 and J is TRBJ2-7; D remains ambiguous. Trimming left V 1 base short and J 2 bases short, with 9 bases between. Germline CDR1 reads SGHTA; CDR2 reads FQGNSA. This CDR3 region has 14 residues. As DNA, the CDR3 is TGTGCCAGCAGCTTAGAGGCAGGTCCCTACGAGCAGTACTTC. Translation: CASSLEAGPYEQYF.

This clonotype has ten or more counts. The CDR3 DNA reads TGCAGTGCCAGTACTAGCGGGGAGATCTCCTACAATGAGCAGTTCTTC. Amino acid sequence: CSASTSGEISYNEQFF. The rearrangement joins TRBV20-1 to TRBJ2-1, with 10 bases matching TRBD2. The trim removed 6 bases at V and 0 bases at J, leaving 8 bases unmatched. The germline gives CDR1 DFQATT, CDR2 SNEGSKA (reference sequence). CDR3 length equals 16 residues.

This clonotype was observed many times. J is TRBJ1-5 and V is TRBV12-3 or TRBV12-4; the match to TRBD1 covers 7 bases. V shed 5 bases and J 1 base; nucleotides not matched to a gene: 2. The CDR3 contains 14 residues. CDR3 coding DNA: TGTGCCAGCAGTCTGGGACAGAGCAATCAGCCCCAGCATTTT. It encodes CASSLGQSNQPQHF.

This clonotype has at least ten counts. The chain uses TRBV5-6 and TRBJ2-1; TRBD1 aligns across 7 bases. The CDR3 spans 15 residues. The germline V gene encodes CDR1 SGHDT and CDR2 YYEEEE. The J segment lost 4 bases and the V segment lost 4 bases, leaving 8 bases of the junction unmatched. The DNA of the CDR3 is TGTGCCAGCAGCCTCGATGACAGGGAATACAATGAGCAGTTCTTC. Protein: CASSLDDREYNEQFF.

At least ten counts were recorded for this clonotype. V usage is TRBV13 and J usage is TRBJ2-1; D uncertain. V gave up 1 base and J gave up 9 bases, with 4 bases separating them. The CDR3 is 11 amino acids. Per germline, CDR1 PRHDT and CDR2 FYEKMQ (reference sequence). CDR3 bases: TGTGCCAGCAGCTTAGCGGGTGAGCAGTTCTTC. Translation: CASSLAGEQFF.

This clonotype was found many times. The rearrangement links TRBV5-1 to TRBJ2-3, with 9 bases that match TRBD1. CDR3 length: 18 residues. CDR1 and CDR2 from the germline V gene are SGHRS and YFSETQ. The ends lost 2 bases at V and 3 bases at J; junction bases unmatched: 13. The CDR3 spells CASSLSQQGAVGTDTQYF. The CDR3 region has the DNA TGCGCCAGCAGCTTATCTCAACAGGGGGCGGTGGGGACAGATACGCAGTATTTT.

This clonotype was detected ten times or more. The chain recombines TRBV11-2 with TRBJ1-4, with D maybe TRBD1 (5 bases). The CDR3 length is 14 residues. Germline-derived CDR1 and CDR2 are SGHAT and FQNNGV. The ends were cut back, 5 bases at V and 8 bases at J, with 15 bases in the middle. The CDR3, as DNA: TGTGCCAGCAGCGTCCTCGGGGGACGAGAAAAACTGTTTTTT. Its translation: CASSVLGGREKLFF. The full variable domain, with the rest looked up from reference TRBV11-2 and TRBJ1-4, is EAGVAQSPRYKIIEKRQSVAFWCNPISGHATLYWYQQILGQGPKLLIQFQNNGVVDDSQLPKDRFSAERLKGVDSTLKIQPAKLEDSAVYLCASSVLGGREKLFFGSGTQLSVL.

This chain links TRBV20-1 with TRBJ2-3; TRBD2 matches at 14 bases. Germline trimming cut 5 bases from V and 5 bases from J; bases unmatched to any gene: 3. CDR1 is DFQATT, CDR2 SNEGSKA, per germline (reference sequence). The CDR3 runs to 14 residues. CDR3 sequence: CSAATSGGVDTQYF. The CDR3 DNA follows: TGCAGTGCTGCGACTAGCGGGGGGGTAGATACGCAGTATTTT.

This clonotype is medium-sized by share. The chain uses TRBV10-3 and TRBJ2-1; D tentatively fits TRBD1 or TRBD2 (5 bases each). CDR3 length: 14 residues. Germline values: CDR1 ENHRY, CDR2 SYGVKD. Trimming pared 10 bases from V and 0 bases from J, leaving 13 bases between. The chain's CDR3 is CASRDPRSYNEQFF. CDR3 coding DNA: TGTGCCAGCCGGGACCCGCGCTCCTACAATGAGCAGTTCTTC.

This clonotype was counted ten times or more. The V gene is TRBV20-1, the J gene TRBJ2-1; perhaps TRBD2 as D (5 bases). This CDR3 contains 12 residues. Trimming shortened V by 0 bases and J by 9 bases, and 9 bases separated the two germline ends. CDR1 DFQATT and CDR2 SNEGSKA come from the germline V gene (reference sequence). CDR3 bases: TGCAGTGCTAGAGAGGAAGGACTTGAGCAGTTCTTC. It translates to CSAREEGLEQFF.